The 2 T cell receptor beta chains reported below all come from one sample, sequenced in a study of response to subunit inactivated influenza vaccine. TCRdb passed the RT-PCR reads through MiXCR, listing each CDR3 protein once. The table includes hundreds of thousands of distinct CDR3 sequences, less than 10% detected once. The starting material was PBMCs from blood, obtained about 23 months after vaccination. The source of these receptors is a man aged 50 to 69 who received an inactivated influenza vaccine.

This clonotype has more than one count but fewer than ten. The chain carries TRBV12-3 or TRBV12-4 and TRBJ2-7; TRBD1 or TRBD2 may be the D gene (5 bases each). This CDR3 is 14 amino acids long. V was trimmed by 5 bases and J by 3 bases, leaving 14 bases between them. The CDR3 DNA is TGTGCCAGCAGTGGGGGTTGGAGATTCTACGAGCAGTACTTC. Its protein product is CASSGGWRFYEQYF.

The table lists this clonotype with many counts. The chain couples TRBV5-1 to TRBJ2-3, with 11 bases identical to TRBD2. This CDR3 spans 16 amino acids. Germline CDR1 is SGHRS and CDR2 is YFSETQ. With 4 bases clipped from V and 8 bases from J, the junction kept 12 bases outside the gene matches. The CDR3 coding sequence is TGCGCCAGCAGCCTGGGTGAACTAGCGGGAGTTACTACGCAGTATTTT. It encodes CASSLGELAGVTTQYF.